A single sample gave rise to the 29 T cell receptor beta chains below, sequenced in a study of Ad26.COV2.S vaccination and SARS-CoV-2 variants. The sample's treatment: some 20 received Ad26.COV2.S at low or high dose, single or two shots; 5 received placebo; per-sample allocation not given. Vaccine and placebo recipients were sampled on day 63 after the first injection. The protocol was immunoSEQ multiplex PCR, while the TCRdb copy is restricted to in-frame clones and leaves out a portion. Here the sample spans 380,000 or so clones, roughly 90% being singletons. Sample: peripheral blood, taken in a trial of Ad26.COV2.S vaccine versus placebo. The receptor set was obtained from a person aged 18-60 years who received the Ad26.COV2.S COVID-19 vaccine or a placebo.

The V and J genes are TRBV19 and TRBJ1-5, with D possibly matching TRBD1 (5 bases). The germline V gene encodes CDR1 LNHDA and CDR2 SQIVND (reference sequence). V lost 3 bases to trimming and J lost 10 bases, with 10 bases between them. This CDR3 has 12 amino acids. CDR3 region: CASSMVQGPQHF. The CDR3 nucleotides are TGTGCCAGTAGTATGGTCCAGGGACCCCAGCATTTT.

J is TRBJ1-1 and V is TRBV29-1; tentative D call: TRBD1 (5 bases). This CDR3 has 13 residues. V lost 5 bases and J lost 0, with 10 bases in between. Germline V gene data show CDR1 as SQVTM and CDR2 as ANQGSEA. CDR3 amino acids: CSVSGRMNTEAFF. The CDR3 DNA is TGCAGCGTTTCGGGACGTATGAACACTGAAGCTTTCTTT.

CDR3 in amino acids: CAILSPVYPGQGSYEQYF. The CDR3 DNA follows: TGTGCCATCCTCTCGCCAGTGTATCCGGGACAGGGCTCCTACGAGCAGTACTTC. This chain connects TRBV24-1 to TRBJ2-7; TRBD1 agrees at 9 bases. Germline V gene lookup returns CDR1 KGHDR and CDR2 SFDVKD. The J segment lost 0 bases and the V segment lost 11 bases, leaving 19 bases of the junction unmatched. The CDR3 runs 18 residues.

As regards this clone: A junction boundary mismatches the germline segment, possibly from a read error. This chain joins TRBV7-7 and TRBJ2-5, with TRBD1 as a possible D gene (6 bases). The germline gives CDR1 SSHAT, CDR2 FNYEAQ (reference sequence). The CDR3 runs 13 residues. The chain's CDR3 is CASSFTGQETQYF. The CDR3 DNA follows: TGTGCTAGCAGCTTTACAGGGCAAGAGACCCAGTACTTC.

This sequence joins TRBV7-9 and TRBJ2-2; tentatively, D is TRBD2 (6 bases). Germline loops: CDR1 SEHNR, CDR2 FQNEAQ (reference sequence). The CDR3 covers 13 residues. Trimming pared 3 bases from V and 5 bases from J, leaving 7 bases between. The CDR3 nucleotides are TGTGCCAGCAGCTTGGGGAGGACCGGGGAGCTGTTTTTT. It yields the protein CASSLGRTGELFF.

The rearrangement joins TRBV10-3 to TRBJ2-1, with D perhaps matching TRBD2 (7 bases). The CDR3 totals 12 residues. Trimming cost V 8 bases and J 10 bases, with 15 bases left between them. CDR1 ENHRY and CDR2 SYGVKD come from the germline V gene. CDR3 region: CAIGGGGKEQFF. In DNA, the CDR3 is TGTGCCATCGGGGGAGGGGGGAAGGAGCAGTTCTTC.

The genes are TRBV7-2 and TRBJ1-1, with TRBD1 matching 7 bases. Trimming cost V 5 bases and J 0 bases; bases outside gene matches: 9. CDR3 length: 16 amino acids. Germline V lookup: CDR1 SGHTA, CDR2 FQGNSA. CDR3 protein: CASSPRGTAMNTEAFF. CDR3 nucleotide sequence: TGTGCCAGCAGCCCCCGAGGGACAGCAATGAACACTGAAGCTTTCTTT.

Remarks on this clone: Other DNA variants within this sample encode the same CDR3. The J gene is TRBJ2-2, the V gene TRBV6-5; TRBD1 agrees at 8 bases. With 9 bases clipped from V and 2 bases from J, the junction kept 8 bases outside the gene matches. This CDR3 has 15 amino acids. The germline V gene encodes CDR1 MNHEY and CDR2 SVGAGI. CDR3 region: CASTLDRVNTGELFF. CDR3 coding DNA: TGTGCCAGTACCCTGGACAGGGTAAACACCGGGGAGCTGTTTTTT.

This chain uses TRBV4-1 with TRBJ2-1; D tentatively reads TRBD1 or TRBD2 (7 bases each). From germline, CDR1 is MGHRA and CDR2 YSYEKL. This CDR3 has 15 residues. Trimming removed 1 base from V and 8 bases from J, with 15 bases in between. CDR3 DNA: TGCGCCAGCAGCCAAGGACAGGGTGGGGGGGATGAGCAGTTCTTC. It codes for CASSQGQGGGDEQFF.

This chain's CDR3 is CASSRTGLAGENEQFF. The CDR3 DNA sequence: TGTGCCAGCAGCCGAACGGGACTAGCGGGAGAGAATGAGCAGTTCTTC. The chain combines TRBV4-2 with TRBJ2-1; TRBD2 matches at 14 bases. The CDR3 contains 16 residues. The V segment lost 4 bases and the J segment 7 bases; nucleotides outside the gene matches: 6. The germline V gene encodes CDR1 LGHNA and CDR2 YNFKEQ.

This clone was seen only once. The chain links TRBV21-1 to TRBJ2-4; the table calls TRBD2, which could not be checked here. TRBV21-1 is a known pseudogene. CDR3 length: 15 amino acids. CDR3 amino acids: CASSNTSIAKNIQYF. The CDR3 nucleotides are TGTGCCAGCAGCAATACGAGTATAGCCAAAAACATTCAGTACTTC.

The chain uses TRBV28 and TRBJ1-2; 7 nucleotides line up with TRBD1. The junction had 19 bases not matched to a gene; V was cut back by 5 bases and J by 1 base. CDR3 length: 19 amino acids. Germline V gene data show CDR1 as MDHEN and CDR2 as SYDVKM. CDR3 coding DNA: TGTGCCAGCAGTACCCCTTCGGGGCAGGGGGGGATCATTAACTATGGCTACACCTTC. Translation: CASSTPSGQGGIINYGYTF.

The CDR3 sequence is CASSDFGQGLTDTQYF. CDR3 bases: TGTGCCAGCAGCGATTTTGGACAGGGTCTAACAGATACGCAGTATTTT. V usage is TRBV11-2 and J usage is TRBJ2-3; 8 bases match TRBD1. Unmatched junction bases numbered 10, after V lost 5 bases and J lost 3 bases. The CDR3 runs 16 residues. CDR1 and CDR2 from the germline V gene are SGHAT and FQNNGV.

The genes are TRBV27 and TRBJ1-4; 8 bases match TRBD1. The CDR3 spans 15 residues. The V gene's germline CDR1 is MNHEY and CDR2 SMNVEV (reference sequence). V lost 7 bases, J lost 8 bases, and 12 bases stayed unmatched. The DNA for the CDR3 is TGTGCCAGCACCAAACGGACAGGGATCGGCGAAAAACTGTTTTTT. Protein product: CASTKRTGIGEKLFF.

The chain couples TRBV7-2 to TRBJ2-1; maybe TRBD1 (6 bases). Germline V gene data show CDR1 as SGHTA and CDR2 as FQGNSA. CDR3 length: 13 amino acids. The germline V and J ends were trimmed by 2 bases and 14 bases, with 16 bases remaining between them. The CDR3 bases are TGTGCCAGCAGCTTACCCCCGCAGGGGTGGGAGTTCTTC. Residues: CASSLPPQGWEFF.

V usage is TRBV4-3 and J usage is TRBJ2-1; 13 positions match TRBD2. Germline V gives CDR1 LGHNA, CDR2 YSLEER. The CDR3 covers 15 residues. V shed 4 bases and J 7 bases; nucleotides not matched to a gene: 4. Written as DNA, the CDR3 is TGCGCCAGCAGCCGGACTAGCGGGGGCCCGAATGAGCAGTTCTTC. This translates into CASSRTSGGPNEQFF.

In DNA, the CDR3 is TGTGCCAGCTCACCCTCGGACGGTACCAAGGGCTACAATGAGCAGTTCTTC. It encodes CASSPSDGTKGYNEQFF. The chain carries TRBV18 and TRBJ2-1; no firm D call. With 3 bases removed from V and 3 bases from J, the gap between germline ends came to 18 bases. CDR1 KGHSH and CDR2 LQKENI come from the germline V gene. This CDR3 spans 17 amino acids.

The V and J genes are TRBV19 and TRBJ1-5; possibly TRBD1 for D (6 bases). Trimming cost V 3 bases and J 10 bases, with 19 bases left between them. The CDR3 is made up of 15 amino acids. From germline, CDR1 is LNHDA and CDR2 SQIVND (reference sequence). The CDR3 DNA sequence: TGTGCCAGTAGTATCACCTGGGGGGCCGGAAATCCCCAGCATTTT. Its translation: CASSITWGAGNPQHF. Filled out from reference TRBV19 and TRBJ1-5, the complete variable domain reads DGGITQSPKYLFRKEGQNVTLSCEQNLNHDAMYWYRQDPGQGLRLIYYSQIVNDFQKGDIAEGYSVSREKKESFPLTVTSAQKNPTAFYLCASSITWGAGNPQHFGDGTRLSIL.

This chain connects TRBV30 to TRBJ1-2; 8 bases match TRBD1. This CDR3 contains 13 residues. V lost 1 base and J lost 8; bases outside the gene matches: 6. Germline V gene lookup returns CDR1 GTSNPN and CDR2 SVGIG (reference sequence). In DNA, the CDR3 is TGTGCCTGGAGTGCAATCGACAGGGGCGGCTACACCTTC. Protein sequence: CAWSAIDRGGYTF.

The chain recombines TRBV7-2 with TRBJ2-1; 11 nucleotides agree with TRBD1. The length of the CDR3 is 14 residues. From germline, CDR1 is SGHTA and CDR2 FQGNSA. Losses at the gene ends were 6 bases for V and 4 bases for J; bases not matched to a gene: 2. The CDR3 DNA follows: TGTGCCAGCAGAGGACAGGGGGCTTACAATGAGCAGTTCTTC. Its protein is CASRGQGAYNEQFF.

J is TRBJ1-6 and V is TRBV27; D gene unclear. Trimming shortened V by 0 bases and J by 9 bases, and 9 bases separated the two germline ends. The CDR3 spans 14 residues. Germline CDR1 is MNHEY and CDR2 is SMNVEV (reference sequence). The CDR3 protein is CASSLSPDGSPLHF. The DNA for the CDR3 is TGTGCCAGCAGTTTATCGCCGGATGGTTCACCCCTCCACTTT.

This clone was picked up a small number of times. V is TRBV7-2 and J is TRBJ2-1; 9 nucleotides align to TRBD2. CDR1 and CDR2 from the germline V gene are SGHTA and FQGNSA. The CDR3 is made up of 15 amino acids. The V gene end was trimmed by 1 base and the J gene end by 9 bases; junction bases not matched to a gene: 7. This chain's CDR3 is CASSLGGSGSGEQFF. As DNA, the CDR3 is TGTGCCAGCAGCTTAGGGGGTAGCGGGAGCGGTGAGCAGTTCTTC.

This clone was counted between two and nine times. This sequence joins TRBV28 and TRBJ2-7; D ambiguous. Germline loops: CDR1 MDHEN, CDR2 SYDVKM. Trimming took 5 bases from V and 3 from J, leaving 5 bases between them. The CDR3 sequence is 11 residues long. In DNA, the CDR3 is TGTGCCAGCAGTACGTACTACGAGCAGTACTTC. This gives the protein CASSTYYEQYF.

Here the CDR3 DNA reads TGTGCCAGCACCTCCGGGACACGTGATAATTCACCCCTCCACTTT. Translating gives CASTSGTRDNSPLHF. The V and J genes are TRBV28 and TRBJ1-6; possible D gene TRBD1, 6 bases. Trimming removed 7 bases from V and 5 bases from J, with 15 bases in between. The CDR3 spans 15 residues. Germline V gene lookup returns CDR1 MDHEN and CDR2 SYDVKM.

As for this clone: The DNA is left out, because the CDR3 cannot be placed on it with certainty; the CDR3 is given as TCRdb lists it. The V gene is TRBV27, the J gene TRBJ1-1; no check of the table's D call, TRBD1, against the DNA was made. Germline V gives CDR1 MNHEY, CDR2 SMNVEV (reference sequence). Both ends counted, the CDR3 spans 14 residues. This CDR3 reads CASSSSRGQFEAFF.

The chain employs TRBV27 and TRBJ2-7; unclear D gene. Germline CDR1 reads MNHEY; CDR2 reads SMNVEV (reference sequence). V dropped 5 bases and J dropped 2 bases, with 13 bases sitting between them. The CDR3 is 14 residues long. The CDR3 nucleotides are TGTGCCAGCAGTAGGACGGCCGGTCCCTACGAGCAGTACTTC. Translation gives CASSRTAGPYEQYF.

This clone was seen only once. The rearrangement links TRBV7-9 to TRBJ1-1; the D gene is possibly TRBD1 (5 bases). The CDR3 spans 16 residues. The germline V gene has CDR1 SEHNR and CDR2 FQNEAQ (reference sequence). V lost 1 base and J 6 bases, leaving 18 bases between the germline ends. CDR3 bases: TGTGCCAGCAGCTTAGGACCCTTGACAGTAAAGGCTGAAGCTTTCTTT. Amino acids: CASSLGPLTVKAEAFF.

V is TRBV5-1 and J is TRBJ2-7; 12 bases are a match to TRBD1. With V trimmed by 0 bases and J by 2 bases, 18 bases remained unmatched. The CDR3 contains 21 residues. The germline V gene encodes CDR1 SGHRS and CDR2 YFSETQ. CDR3 sequence: CASSLAMGTGGAGRKAYEQYF. CDR3 nucleotide sequence: TGCGCCAGCAGCTTGGCCATGGGGACAGGGGGCGCCGGCCGGAAAGCCTACGAGCAGTACTTC.

The V gene is TRBV6-5, the J gene TRBJ1-1; TRBD1 is a possible D gene (5 bases). CDR1 is MNHEY, CDR2 SVGAGI, per germline. Trimming stripped 4 bases from V and 3 bases from J, with 12 bases between. The CDR3 has 14 amino acids. The CDR3 DNA sequence: TGTGCCAGCAGTTGGACATCCCTGGACACTGAAGCTTTCTTT. It encodes CASSWTSLDTEAFF.